The rows below give T cell receptor beta chains drawn from one sample of a study of blood T cells in healthy people across ages. In TCRdb, the 5' RACE reads were re-called with MiXCR into one record per CDR3 protein. The sample records a few hundred thousand distinct CDR3 sequences, about half being singletons. What was sequenced was blood. The origin of the receptors is a man in his 60s in good health. Both conserved end residues are part of each CDR3. The D gene is left open where the match is weak. Expanded clones are given a class, and other clones once, few, many or no size at all.

.	TRBV5-1	TRBJ1-1	TRBD1	CASSWGQGRVNTEAFF	TGCGCCAGCAGCTGGGGACAGGGGAGGGTGAACACTGAAGCTTTCTTT
.	TRBV20-1	TRBJ2-5	TRBD1	CSAYPIQGAGETQYF	TGCAGTGCATACCCCATCCAGGGGGCTGGAGAGACCCAGTACTTC
.	TRBV2	TRBJ2-3	TRBD2	CASRGLVGDTQYF	TGTGCCAGCAGGGGACTAGTTGGAGATACGCAGTATTTT
few	TRBV19	TRBJ1-2	.	CASRRSTRDYGYTF	TGTGCCAGTAGACGGTCGACCAGAGACTATGGCTACACCTTC
few	TRBV27	TRBJ1-2	.	CASSHDSSYGYTF	TGTGCCAGCAGTCATGACAGTTCCTATGGCTACACCTTC
once	TRBV24-1	TRBJ2-1	TRBD1	CATSDLGTAINEQFF	TGTGCCACCAGTGATTTAGGGACAGCTATTAATGAGCAGTTCTTC
many	TRBV20-1	TRBJ2-5	.	CSARSLRVGETQYF	TGCAGTGCTAGATCATTGAGGGTTGGCGAGACCCAGTACTTC
.	TRBV20-1	TRBJ2-3	TRBD1	CSARDRVGGKADTQYF	TGCAGTGCTAGAGATCGGGTAGGGGGCAAGGCAGATACGCAGTATTTT
.	TRBV20-1	TRBJ2-7	.	CSARRQGGRSSYEQYF	TGCAGTGCTAGAAGGCAGGGGGGAAGAAGCTCCTACGAGCAGTACTTC
.	TRBV7-2	TRBJ2-3	TRBD2	CASRMIAGDPTDTQYF	TGTGCCAGCAGGATGATAGCGGGGGACCCCACAGATACGCAGTATTTT
.	TRBV7-9	TRBJ1-1	.	CASSPPLNTEAFF	TGTGCCAGCAGCCCCCCGCTGAACACTGAAGCTTTCTTT
.	TRBV7-9	TRBJ2-1	.	CASSLGAGITNEQFF	TGTGCCAGCAGCTTAGGGGCGGGGATAACAAATGAGCAGTTCTTC
.	TRBV10-3	TRBJ2-7	.	CAISEVSKLTYNEQYF	TGTGCCATCAGCGAGGTATCCAAATTAACCTACAATGAGCAGTACTTC
many	TRBV28	TRBJ2-7	TRBD1	CASSSFSRDRGFYEQYF	TGTGCCAGCAGTTCCTTCAGCCGGGACAGGGGATTCTACGAGCAGTACTTC
few	TRBV6-1	TRBJ2-3	TRBD2	CASSRGAPGGGHTQYF	TGTGCCAGCAGTCGGGGCGCCCCCGGGGGGGGGCATACGCAGTATTTT
many	TRBV27	TRBJ2-1	TRBD1	CASRHRDRGRGNEQFF	TGTGCCAGCAGACATAGGGACAGGGGAAGGGGCAATGAGCAGTTCTTC
few	TRBV27	TRBJ2-7	TRBD2	CASSFLGGRNEQYF	TGTGCCAGCAGTTTTCTCGGCGGGAGGAACGAGCAGTACTTC
few	TRBV10-3	TRBJ2-5	.	CATRAGSETQYF	TGTGCCACCCGTGCGGGCAGTGAGACCCAGTACTTC